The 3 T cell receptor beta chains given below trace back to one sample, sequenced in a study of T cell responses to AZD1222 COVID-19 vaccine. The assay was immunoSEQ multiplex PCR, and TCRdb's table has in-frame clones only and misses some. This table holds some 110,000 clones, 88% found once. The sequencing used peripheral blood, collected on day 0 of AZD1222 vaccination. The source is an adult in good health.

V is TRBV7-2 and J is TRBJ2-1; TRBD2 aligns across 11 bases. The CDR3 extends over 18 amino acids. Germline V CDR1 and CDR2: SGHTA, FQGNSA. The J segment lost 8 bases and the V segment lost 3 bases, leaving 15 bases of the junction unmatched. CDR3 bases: TGTGCCAGCAGCTTTAGAACGGGACTAGCGGTAATGACGTATGAGCAGTTCTTC. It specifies CASSFRTGLAVMTYEQFF.

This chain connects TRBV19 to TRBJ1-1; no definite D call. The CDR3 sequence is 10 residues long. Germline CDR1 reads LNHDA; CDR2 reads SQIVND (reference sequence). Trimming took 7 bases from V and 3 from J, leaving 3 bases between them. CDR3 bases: TGTGCCAGTACGGACACTGAAGCTTTCTTT. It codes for CASTDTEAFF.

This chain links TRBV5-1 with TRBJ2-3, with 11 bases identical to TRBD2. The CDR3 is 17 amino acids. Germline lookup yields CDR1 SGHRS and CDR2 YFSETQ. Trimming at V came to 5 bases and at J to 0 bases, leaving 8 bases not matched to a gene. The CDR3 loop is CASRRGLAGLSTDTQYF. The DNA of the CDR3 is TGCGCCAGCAGGCGTGGACTAGCGGGCTTAAGCACAGATACGCAGTATTTT.